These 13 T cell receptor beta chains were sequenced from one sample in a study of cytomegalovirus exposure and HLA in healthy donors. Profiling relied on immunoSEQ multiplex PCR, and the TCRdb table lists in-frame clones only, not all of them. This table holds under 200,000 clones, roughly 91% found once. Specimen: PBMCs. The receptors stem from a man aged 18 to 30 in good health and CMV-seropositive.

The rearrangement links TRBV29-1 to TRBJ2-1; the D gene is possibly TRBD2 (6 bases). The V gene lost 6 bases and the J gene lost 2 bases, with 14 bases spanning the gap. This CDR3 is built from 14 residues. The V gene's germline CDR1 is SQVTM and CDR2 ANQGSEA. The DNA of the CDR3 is TGCAGCGTACAGGAGGGGAGCACCTACAATGAGCAGTTCTTC. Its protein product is CSVQEGSTYNEQFF.

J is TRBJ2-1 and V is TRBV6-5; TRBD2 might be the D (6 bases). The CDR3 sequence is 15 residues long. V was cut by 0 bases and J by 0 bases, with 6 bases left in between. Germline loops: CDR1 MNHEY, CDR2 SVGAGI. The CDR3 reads CASSYSSGSYNEQFF. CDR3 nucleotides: TGTGCCAGCAGTTACTCTAGCGGCTCCTACAATGAGCAGTTCTTC.

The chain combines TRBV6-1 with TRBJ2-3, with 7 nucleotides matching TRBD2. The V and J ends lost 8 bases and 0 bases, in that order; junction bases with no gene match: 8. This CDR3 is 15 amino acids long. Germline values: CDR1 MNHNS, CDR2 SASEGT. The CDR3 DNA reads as TGTGCCAGCCACCTCCTAGCGGCTAGCACAGATACGCAGTATTTT. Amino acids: CASHLLAASTDTQYF.

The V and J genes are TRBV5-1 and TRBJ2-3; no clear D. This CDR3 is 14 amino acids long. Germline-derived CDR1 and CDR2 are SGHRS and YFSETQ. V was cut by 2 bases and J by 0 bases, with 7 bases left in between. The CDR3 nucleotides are TGCGCCAGCAGCTTCTATGCTAGCACAGATACGCAGTATTTT. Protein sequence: CASSFYASTDTQYF.

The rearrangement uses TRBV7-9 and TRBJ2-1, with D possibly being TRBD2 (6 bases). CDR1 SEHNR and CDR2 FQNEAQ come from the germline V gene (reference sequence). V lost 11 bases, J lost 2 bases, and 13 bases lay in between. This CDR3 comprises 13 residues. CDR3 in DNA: TGTGCCCTGGGGGGAGATACCTACAATGAGCAGTTCTTC. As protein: CALGGDTYNEQFF.

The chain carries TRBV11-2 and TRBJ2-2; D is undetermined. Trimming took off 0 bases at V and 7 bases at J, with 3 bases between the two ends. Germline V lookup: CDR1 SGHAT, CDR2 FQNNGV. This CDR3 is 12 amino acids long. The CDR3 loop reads CASSLDYGELFF. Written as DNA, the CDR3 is TGTGCCAGCAGCTTAGATTACGGGGAGCTGTTTTTT.

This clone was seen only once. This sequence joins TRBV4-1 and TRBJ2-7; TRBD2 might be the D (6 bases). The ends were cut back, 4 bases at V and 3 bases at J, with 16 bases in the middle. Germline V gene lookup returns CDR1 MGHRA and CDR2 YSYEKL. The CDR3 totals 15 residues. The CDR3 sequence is CASSRQPGLYYEQYF. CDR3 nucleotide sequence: TGCGCCAGCAGCCGCCAACCGGGACTCTACTACGAGCAGTACTTC.

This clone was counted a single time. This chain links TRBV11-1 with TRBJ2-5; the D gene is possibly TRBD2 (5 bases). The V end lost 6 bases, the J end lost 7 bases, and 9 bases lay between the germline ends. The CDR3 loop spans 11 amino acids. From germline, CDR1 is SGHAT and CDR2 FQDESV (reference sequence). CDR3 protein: CASRGGLTQYF. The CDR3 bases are TGTGCCAGCAGAGGAGGATTGACCCAGTACTTC.

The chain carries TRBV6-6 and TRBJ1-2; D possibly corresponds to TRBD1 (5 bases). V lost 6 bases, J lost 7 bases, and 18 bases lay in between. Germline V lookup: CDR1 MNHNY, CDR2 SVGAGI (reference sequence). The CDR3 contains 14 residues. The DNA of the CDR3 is TGTGCCAGCAGCGACGCGGGACCATTAGGTGGCTACACCTTC. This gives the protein CASSDAGPLGGYTF.

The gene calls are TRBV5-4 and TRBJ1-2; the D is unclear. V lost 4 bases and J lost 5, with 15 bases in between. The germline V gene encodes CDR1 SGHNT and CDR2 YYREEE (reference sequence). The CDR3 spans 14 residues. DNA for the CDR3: TGTGCCAGCAGCCCCGCCGGGTCTTGGTATGGCTACACCTTC. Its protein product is CASSPAGSWYGYTF. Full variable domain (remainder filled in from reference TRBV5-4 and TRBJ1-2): ETGVTQSPTHLIKTRGQQVTLRCSSQSGHNTVSWYQQALGQGPQFIFQYYREEENGRGNFPPRFSGLQFPNYSSELNVNALELDDSALYLCASSPAGSWYGYTFGSGTRLTVV.

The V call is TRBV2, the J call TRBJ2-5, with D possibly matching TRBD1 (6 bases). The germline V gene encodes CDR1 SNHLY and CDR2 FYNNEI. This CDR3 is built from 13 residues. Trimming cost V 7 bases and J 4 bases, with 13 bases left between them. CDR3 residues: CASKRQERETQYF. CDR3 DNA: TGTGCCAGCAAAAGACAGGAGCGAGAGACCCAGTACTTC.

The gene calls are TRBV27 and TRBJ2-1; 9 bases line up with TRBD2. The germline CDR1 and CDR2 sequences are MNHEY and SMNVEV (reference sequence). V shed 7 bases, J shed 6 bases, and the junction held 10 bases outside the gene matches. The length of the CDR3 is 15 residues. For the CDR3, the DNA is TGTGCCAGCAAAGGGGCGGGAGGGTGGAGCAATGAGCAGTTCTTC. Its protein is CASKGAGGWSNEQFF.

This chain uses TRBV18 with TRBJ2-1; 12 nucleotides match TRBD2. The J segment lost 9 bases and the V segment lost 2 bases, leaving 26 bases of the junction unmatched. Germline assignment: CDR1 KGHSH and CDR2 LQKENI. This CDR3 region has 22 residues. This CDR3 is CASSPGWGGQAATSGRPGEQFF. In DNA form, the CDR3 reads TGTGCCAGCTCACCAGGCTGGGGGGGACAGGCTGCGACTAGCGGGAGACCAGGTGAGCAGTTCTTC.